This passage covers 27 T cell receptor beta chains from one sample sequenced in a study of T cells in Graves' hyperthyroidism and ophthalmopathy. Amplification yielded TCR beta CDR3 regions, with RNA transcripts as the source. Carried out on the TCR CDR3, a first-round RT-PCR used the HTBI primer set. TCRdb fed the multiplex PCR reads into MiXCR, producing one record per CDR3 protein. Here the sample spans 470,000 or so distinct CDR3 sequences, roughly 20% being singletons. The specimen was blood. The receptors here all came from a man between 18 and 29 years old with Graves' hyperthyroidism.

The genes are TRBV27 and TRBJ1-2; no definite D call. V lost 5 bases, J lost 3 bases, and 16 bases lay in between. The length of the CDR3 is 15 residues. Germline V lookup: CDR1 MNHEY, CDR2 SMNVEV (reference sequence). The CDR3 DNA reads TGTGCCAGCAGTACGGTATGGGCTCGGTACTATGGCTACACCTTC. Translated, it gives CASSTVWARYYGYTF.

V gene TRBV6-1 combines with J gene TRBJ1-1, with D unresolved. The CDR3 runs to 13 residues. Germline-derived CDR1 and CDR2 are MNHNS and SASEGT. V was clipped by 7 bases and J by 4 bases, with 13 bases between them. The CDR3 protein is CASTAGSSTEAFF. In nucleotides, the CDR3 is TGTGCCAGCACCGCTGGCTCGAGCACTGAAGCTTTCTTT.

This clonotype was detected ten times or more. The gene calls are TRBV9 and TRBJ2-7; 10 bases are a match to TRBD1. The CDR3 sequence is 15 residues long. CDR1 SGDLS and CDR2 YYNGEE come from the germline V gene. J lost 7 bases, V lost 0 bases, and 7 bases had no gene match. The CDR3 here is CASSVAPGQGREQYF. CDR3 coding DNA: TGTGCCAGCAGCGTAGCTCCGGGACAGGGGAGAGAGCAGTACTTC.

The J gene is TRBJ2-5, the V gene TRBV6-2 or TRBV6-3; 13 positions agree with TRBD2. The CDR3 runs to 14 residues. Trimming cost V 8 bases and J 5 bases; bases outside gene matches: 5. Germline V gives CDR1 MNHEY, CDR2 SVGEGT. The CDR3 DNA is TGTGCCAGCGGACTAGCGGGGGTATGGGAGACCCAGTACTTC. The encoded protein is CASGLAGVWETQYF.

In its sample, this clonotype was seen many times. The V call is TRBV4-1, the J call TRBJ1-2, with D hard to call. Trimming left V 1 base short and J 2 bases short, with 8 bases between. CDR1 and CDR2 from the germline V gene are MGHRA and YSYEKL. This CDR3 has 14 residues. The CDR3 is CASSQVSSNYGYTF. The CDR3 DNA is TGCGCCAGCAGCCAAGTTTCAAGCAACTATGGCTACACCTTC.

This clonotype was seen only once. The rearrangement links TRBV6-2 or TRBV6-3 to TRBJ2-4, with 13 nucleotides matching TRBD2. Germline trimming cut 6 bases from V and 1 base from J; bases unmatched to any gene: 3. The CDR3 has 16 residues. The germline V gene encodes CDR1 MNHEY and CDR2 SVGEGT. The CDR3 bases are TGTGCCAGCAGGACGACTAGCGGGAGGGCCAAAAACATTCAGTACTTC. It translates to CASRTTSGRAKNIQYF.

This clonotype was found many times. The V gene is TRBV7-9, the J gene TRBJ2-5, with a weak D call TRBD1 (6 bases). Germline assignment: CDR1 SEHNR and CDR2 FQNEAQ (reference sequence). Trimming took off 4 bases at V and 3 bases at J, with 6 bases between the two ends. The CDR3 is 12 residues long. The CDR3 spells CASSWTEETQYF. The CDR3 coding sequence is TGTGCCAGCAGCTGGACAGAAGAGACCCAGTACTTC.

Note on this clonotype: The junction departs from germline at one end; a sequencing error may be responsible. This chain joins TRBV12-3 or TRBV12-4 and TRBJ2-5, with D perhaps TRBD1 (5 bases). The CDR3 totals 16 residues. The CDR3 reads CATSDLGRQPPATQYF. CDR3 sequence (DNA): TGTGCCACCAGTGATTTAGGGCGACAGCCTCCAGCGACCCAGTACTTC.

V is TRBV5-8 and J is TRBJ2-7; TRBD1 might be the D (6 bases). The CDR3 spans 14 residues. Germline assignment: CDR1 SGHTS and CDR2 YDEGEE. V was trimmed by 1 base and J by 1 base, leaving 9 bases between them. Here the CDR3 reads CASSLPGQSYEQYF. The CDR3 coding sequence is TGTGCCAGCAGCTTGCCGGGACAATCCTACGAGCAGTACTTC.

This clonotype came up a few times. This sequence joins TRBV6-1 and TRBJ1-6, with TRBD1 identical over 7 bases. This CDR3 comprises 17 residues. The ends lost 6 bases at V and 5 bases at J; junction bases unmatched: 13. Germline V gene data show CDR1 as MNHNS and CDR2 as SASEGT. CDR3 nucleotides: TGTGCCAGCAGCCCACTCGACAGGGATTCCCATAATTCACCCCTCCACTTT. Amino acid sequence: CASSPLDRDSHNSPLHF.

This clonotype was observed at least ten times. V is TRBV28 and J is TRBJ2-7; D possibly corresponds to TRBD1 (6 bases). V was trimmed by 7 bases and J by 4 bases, leaving 26 bases between them. Germline V gives CDR1 MDHEN, CDR2 SYDVKM. This CDR3 spans 17 amino acids. Here the CDR3 reads CASTAGLRGRGTYEQYF. The DNA for the CDR3 is TGTGCCAGCACCGCAGGGTTGAGGGGCAGGGGAACTTACGAGCAGTACTTC.

This clonotype was counted between two and nine times. The gene calls are TRBV27 and TRBJ2-3; 7 bases map to TRBD2. The V and J ends lost 5 bases and 6 bases, in that order; junction bases with no gene match: 17. The CDR3 runs to 17 residues. Per germline, CDR1 MNHEY and CDR2 SMNVEV (reference sequence). CDR3 sequence reads: CASSPWGRGGGTDTQYF. In DNA form, the CDR3 reads TGTGCCAGCAGTCCTTGGGGGAGAGGCGGGGGAACGGATACGCAGTATTTT.

This clonotype was recorded many times. The chain has TRBV28 and TRBJ2-4, with D perhaps being TRBD1 or TRBD2 (6 bases each). V lost 2 bases and J 2 bases, leaving 10 bases between the germline ends. There are 15 residues in the CDR3. Per germline, CDR1 MDHEN and CDR2 SYDVKM. CDR3 DNA sequence: TGTGCCAGCAGTTTAAGGGGGGCATCCAAAAACATTCAGTACTTC. This codes for CASSLRGASKNIQYF.

This clonotype was found many times. The chain is built from TRBV12-3 or TRBV12-4 and TRBJ2-2, with 9 positions matching TRBD1. The CDR3 is made up of 15 amino acids. The V gene end was trimmed by 4 bases and the J gene end by 4 bases; junction bases not matched to a gene: 4. The CDR3 DNA is TGTGCCAGCAGTTCCGGGACAGGGCGCACCGGGGAGCTGTTTTTT. Translated: CASSSGTGRTGELFF.

The genes are TRBV27 and TRBJ2-5, with 10 bases matching TRBD2. The CDR3 is 15 amino acids. Germline CDR1 and CDR2: MNHEY and SMNVEV (reference sequence). Trimming at V came to 6 bases and at J to 1 base, leaving 5 bases not matched to a gene. CDR3 coding DNA: TGTGCCAGCAGAGACCCTAGCGGGGGCCAAGAGACCCAGTACTTC. Translation gives CASRDPSGGQETQYF.

At least ten counts were recorded for this clonotype. The V gene is TRBV27, the J gene TRBJ2-5; 7 nucleotides align to TRBD2. The CDR3 is 14 residues long. The ends lost 1 base at V and 3 bases at J; junction bases unmatched: 2. CDR1 is MNHEY and CDR2 is SMNVEV in the germline V gene (reference sequence). This CDR3 reads CASSLYAGEETQYF. The CDR3 nucleotides read TGTGCCAGCAGTTTATATGCGGGGGAAGAGACCCAGTACTTC.

In this sample, this clonotype turned up many times. The rearrangement links TRBV14 to TRBJ2-7; TRBD1 aligns across 7 bases. Losses at the gene ends were 7 bases for V and 3 bases for J; bases not matched to a gene: 9. This CDR3 has 14 residues. From germline, CDR1 is SGHDN and CDR2 FVKESK. Here the CDR3 reads CASNIRGTDYEQYF. The CDR3 bases are TGTGCCAGCAATATCCGAGGGACAGACTACGAGCAGTACTTC. The variable domain in full, with the rest retrieved from reference TRBV14 and TRBJ2-7, is EAGVTQFPSHSVIEKGQTVTLRCDPISGHDNLYWYRRVMGKEIKFLLHFVKESKQDESGMPNNRFLAERTGGTYSTLKVQPAELEDSGVYFCASNIRGTDYEQYFGPGTRLTVT.

This clonotype occurred many times. This rearrangement joins TRBV6-5 to TRBJ1-3; possibly TRBD1 for D (6 bases). V lost 3 bases and J lost 8, with 14 bases in between. Per the germline V gene, CDR1 is MNHEY and CDR2 is SVGAGI. The CDR3 sequence is 14 residues long. This CDR3 is CASSYAPGEDTIYF. CDR3 DNA sequence: TGTGCCAGCAGTTATGCACCAGGGGAGGACACCATATATTTT.

This clonotype has at least ten counts. The chain uses TRBV6-5 and TRBJ1-1; D call uncertain. CDR1 MNHEY and CDR2 SVGAGI come from the germline V gene. The CDR3 covers 16 residues. Trimming took off 6 bases at V and 0 bases at J, with 17 bases between the two ends. DNA of the CDR3: TGTGCCAGCAGCCCAACCGTCTTTGGGATGAACACTGAAGCTTTCTTT. Its protein is CASSPTVFGMNTEAFF.

The rearrangement uses TRBV12-3 or TRBV12-4 and TRBJ1-1; perhaps TRBD1 as D (6 bases). The CDR3 loop spans 12 amino acids. V lost 4 bases, J lost 7 bases, and 10 bases lay in between. The CDR3 DNA reads TGTGCCAGCAGTTCCGGGACACTTGAAGCTTTCTTT. This gives the protein CASSSGTLEAFF.

The J gene is TRBJ1-5, the V gene TRBV19; D not resolved. This CDR3 contains 15 residues. Germline V gene data show CDR1 as LNHDA and CDR2 as SQIVND (reference sequence). The V and J ends lost 5 bases and 4 bases respectively, with 15 bases between them. The CDR3 sequence: CASSFRTGWNQPQHF. The CDR3 DNA reads as TGTGCCAGTAGTTTCCGCACGGGTTGGAATCAGCCCCAGCATTTT.

This clonotype has at least ten counts. V gene TRBV2 combines with J gene TRBJ2-7; tentatively, D is TRBD1 or TRBD2 (6 bases each). CDR1 and CDR2 from the germline V gene are SNHLY and FYNNEI. Trimming took 5 bases from V and 6 from J, leaving 17 bases between them. The CDR3 extends over 14 amino acids. The CDR3: CASSTATGGSEQYF. In DNA, the CDR3 is TGTGCCAGCAGTACTGCGACAGGAGGGAGCGAGCAGTACTTC.

V is TRBV29-1 and J is TRBJ2-7, with TRBD2 matching 12 bases. This CDR3 spans 15 amino acids. The germline V gene encodes CDR1 SQVTM and CDR2 ANQGSEA. Germline trimming cut 2 bases from V and 1 base from J; bases unmatched to any gene: 3. The CDR3 DNA sequence: TGCAGCGTTGAACTAGCGGGAGGGGGGTCCTACGAGCAGTACTTC. Encoded protein: CSVELAGGGSYEQYF.

As to this clonotype: It may be a read error: a sequence one base away is much more abundant. The chain is built from TRBV30 and TRBJ2-5; D perhaps matches TRBD1 (5 bases). CDR3 size: 15 residues. Germline lookup yields CDR1 GTSNPN and CDR2 SVGIG (reference sequence). V was trimmed by 0 bases and J by 8 bases, leaving 19 bases between them. In DNA form, the CDR3 reads TGTGCCTGGAGTGTACATACTCAGGGATGGGATACCCAGTACTTC. Translating gives CAWSVHTQGWDTQYF. The variable domain in full, with the rest retrieved from reference TRBV30 and TRBJ2-5, is SQTIHQWPATLVQPVGSPLSLECTVEGTSNPNLYWYRQAAGRGLQLLFYSVGIGQISSEVPQNLSASRPQDRQFILSSKKLLLSDSGFYLCAWSVHTQGWDTQYFGPGTRLLVL.

This clonotype was observed many times. The V and J genes are TRBV2 and TRBJ1-1; D unclear. CDR1 and CDR2 (germline): SNHLY, FYNNEI. Trimming removed 3 bases at V and 4 bases at J, with 9 bases between. The CDR3 totals 13 residues. Here the CDR3 reads CASSEEEGTEAFF. The CDR3 nucleotides read TGTGCCAGCAGTGAGGAGGAGGGCACTGAAGCTTTCTTT.

This clonotype was detected a few times. The J gene is TRBJ1-2, the V gene TRBV28; 7 positions match TRBD1. CDR3 length: 13 amino acids. J was trimmed by 6 bases and V by 4 bases; bases with no gene match: 5. Germline V CDR1 and CDR2: MDHEN, SYDVKM. The CDR3 protein is CASSSGTVDGYTF. The CDR3 region has the DNA TGTGCCAGCAGTTCCGGGACAGTTGATGGCTACACCTTC.

Ten or more counts support this clonotype. V and J are TRBV6-1 and TRBJ1-3; D is possibly TRBD1 (5 bases). In germline, CDR1 is MNHNS, CDR2 SASEGT. The CDR3 has 16 residues. The germline V and J ends were trimmed by 5 bases and 0 bases, with 14 bases remaining between them. The CDR3 DNA reads as TGTGCCAGCAGTATCCAGGACATCCCCTCTGGAAACACCATATATTTT. It is translated as CASSIQDIPSGNTIYF.